This T cell receptor (beta chain) was retrieved from a study of tumor-infiltrating lymphocytes in primary liver carcinoma. Study results and caveats: It was in tumors, not blood, that the top-250-clone fraction was significantly higher (p = 0.039).

A primer in the constant region served to generate TCR beta cDNA from roughly 450 ng of total RNA. Nested multiplex PCR, run for three rounds with slightly modified ARM-PCR, yielded TCR beta libraries. Primers for the first two PCR rounds were TRBV1-TRBV30 forward primers and a C-beta reverse primer (around 10 cycles per round). TCRdb re-called the multiplex PCR reads with MiXCR, one entry per CDR3 protein. The sample includes 100,000 to 120,000 distinct CDR3 sequences, approximately 78% of them seen just once. The V gene lost 2 bases and the J gene lost 4 bases, with 5 bases spanning the gap. Germline V gene sequence: CDR1 SNHLY, CDR2 FYNNEI. The CDR3 consists of 13 residues. Unsorted bulk tissue, roughly 20-32 mg of it, served as the source for co-extraction of RNA and DNA. Chronic HBV infection, untreated so far, was present in the patients. This clonotype showed up just a few times. Its antigen is currently unknown.

The sequenced sample consisted of liver tumor tissue from sampling region 3. Subset in this sample: tumor region T3, left-lateral pole. The source is a man aged 40-49 years with primary liver carcinoma and hepatitis B virus infection. This chain links TRBV2 with TRBJ2-2; no clear D gene. The DNA of the CDR3 is TGTGCCAGCAGTGAATCTTTCACCGGGGAGCTGTTTTTT. It codes for CASSESFTGELFF.